This T cell receptor (beta chain) originates from a study of OX40 agonist ivuxolimab in advanced cancers. Measured with immunoSEQ multiplex PCR; TCRdb has only the in-frame clones, and not every one. The sample lists tens of thousands of clones; around 80% were seen once. This CDR3 spans 15 amino acids. J lost 10 bases, V lost 0 bases, and 8 bases had no gene match. Germline lookup yields CDR1 SGHRS and CDR2 YFSETQ. The chain uses TRBV5-1 and TRBJ2-2, with TRBD2 matching over 8 bases. The sequencing here drew on CD4+ or CD8+ T cells sorted from blood, taken in a trial of the OX40 agonist ivuxolimab. This receptor was obtained from an adult with an advanced solid tumor such as melanoma, head and neck, liver or kidney cancer. CDR3 amino acids: CASSLAGASGPELFF. The CDR3 nucleotides are TGCGCCAGCAGCTTGGCGGGGGCTAGCGGGCCGGAGCTGTTTTTT.